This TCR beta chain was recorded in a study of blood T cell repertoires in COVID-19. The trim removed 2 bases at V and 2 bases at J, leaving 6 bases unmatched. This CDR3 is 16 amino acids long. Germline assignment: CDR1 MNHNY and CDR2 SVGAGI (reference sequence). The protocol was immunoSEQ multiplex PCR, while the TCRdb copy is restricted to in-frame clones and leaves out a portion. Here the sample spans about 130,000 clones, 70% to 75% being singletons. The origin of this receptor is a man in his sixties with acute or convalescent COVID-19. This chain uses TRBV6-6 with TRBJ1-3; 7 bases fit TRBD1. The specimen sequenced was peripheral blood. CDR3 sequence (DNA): TGTGCCAGCAGTTACCGACAGGGAGTAGCTGGAAACACCATATATTTT. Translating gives CASSYRQGVAGNTIYF.